These 19 T cell receptor beta chains came from one sample sequenced in a study of shared clonotypes between healthy human individuals. Profiled with immunoSEQ multiplex PCR; TCRdb holds only in-frame clones, not every one. The sample has millions of clones, approximately 94% seen once; the top ten hold 1.5% to 2%. Terminally differentiated effector memory CD45RA+ cells were excluded by CCR7 positive selection of CD45RO-negative cells. The sample was naive CD8+ T cells from PBMCs. The source is a man aged 18 to 35 in good health. Some clones in this sample may be carry-over from other donors' samples.

The V gene is TRBV27, the J gene TRBJ2-1; D gene unclear. Germline V gene sequence: CDR1 MNHEY, CDR2 SMNVEV (reference sequence). V shed 3 bases and J shed 3 bases, with 12 bases lying between them. This CDR3 region has 15 residues. DNA of the CDR3: TGTGCCAGCAGTTTGGAGTCTAACAACTACAATGAGCAGTTCTTC. The encoded protein is CASSLESNNYNEQFF.

The CDR3 sequence: CASSQAIAGGTDTQYF. CDR3 nucleotides: TGCGCCAGCAGCCAAGCCATAGCGGGAGGGACAGATACGCAGTATTTT. V and J are TRBV4-3 and TRBJ2-3; 11 nucleotides match TRBD2. CDR1 and CDR2 (germline): LGHNA, YSLEER. The CDR3 has 16 residues. After removal of 1 base from V and 3 bases from J, the junction contained 3 bases not matched to a gene.

The chain uses TRBV6-1 and TRBJ1-5; no clear D. The CDR3 loop spans 17 amino acids. From germline, CDR1 is MNHNS and CDR2 SASEGT. Trimming took 2 bases from V and 0 from J, leaving 14 bases between them. The CDR3 DNA sequence: TGTGCCAGCAGTGAAACTCGGGTCAGACTTAGCAATCAGCCCCAGCATTTT. This sequence encodes CASSETRVRLSNQPQHF.

The V and J genes are TRBV7-6 and TRBJ2-7; 10 bases fit TRBD1. The length of the CDR3 is 15 residues. Germline CDR1 reads SGHVS; CDR2 reads FNYEAQ. V shed 3 bases and J 5 bases; nucleotides not matched to a gene: 7. For the CDR3, the DNA is TGTGCCAGCAGCTTGACAGGGGGCCGAGGTAACGAGCAGTACTTC. This sequence encodes CASSLTGGRGNEQYF.

The CDR3 reads CASTLTGTGSEKLFF. In DNA, the CDR3 is TGTGCCAGCACCTTAACCGGGACAGGGTCAGAAAAACTGTTTTTT. V gene TRBV28 combines with J gene TRBJ1-4; 9 bases line up with TRBD1. The germline V gene encodes CDR1 MDHEN and CDR2 SYDVKM. With V trimmed by 7 bases and J by 8 bases, 11 bases remained unmatched. CDR3 length: 15 amino acids.

The J gene is TRBJ2-1, the V gene TRBV20-1, with no clear D. The germline V gene has CDR1 DFQATT and CDR2 SNEGSKA (reference sequence). The length of the CDR3 is 11 residues. V was trimmed by 3 bases and J by 10 bases, leaving 10 bases between them. CDR3 region: CSARMGDEQFF. CDR3 in DNA: TGCAGTGCTAGGATGGGCGACGAGCAGTTCTTC.

This clone was counted once. The chain joins TRBV27 to TRBJ1-4; possible D gene TRBD1, 6 bases. This CDR3 is built from 12 residues. The V and J ends lost 6 bases and 8 bases respectively, with 10 bases between them. Germline V gene data show CDR1 as MNHEY and CDR2 as SMNVEV (reference sequence). CDR3 nucleotides: TGTGCCAGCAGCCAGGGGTCGGAAAAACTGTTTTTT. Its protein product is CASSQGSEKLFF.

The V and J genes are TRBV29-1 and TRBJ1-2; D gene ambiguous. Per the germline V gene, CDR1 is SQVTM and CDR2 is ANQGSEA. The V end was cut by 3 bases, the J end by 10 bases, with 15 bases between. This CDR3 is 12 amino acids long. The CDR3 DNA follows: TGCAGCGTTGAGGAAACCTCAAATGACTACACCTTC. This translates into CSVEETSNDYTF.

The chain uses TRBV5-4 and TRBJ2-2, with 11 bases fitting TRBD1. The CDR3 totals 16 residues. The junction had 10 bases not matched to a gene; V was cut back by 6 bases and J by 6 bases. The germline CDR1 and CDR2 sequences are SGHNT and YYREEE (reference sequence). CDR3 sequence reads: CASNSPLGQGAGELFF. CDR3 nucleotides: TGTGCCAGCAACTCCCCCTTGGGACAGGGGGCCGGGGAGCTGTTTTTT.

The chain has TRBV7-8 and TRBJ1-5; maybe TRBD1 (5 bases). CDR3 length equals 16 residues. The germline V gene has CDR1 SGHVS and CDR2 FQNEAQ. Trimming pared 1 base from V and 4 bases from J, leaving 14 bases between. The CDR3 here is CASSLVPHRSNQPQHF. The DNA for the CDR3 is TGTGCCAGCAGCTTAGTCCCCCACAGGAGTAATCAGCCCCAGCATTTT.

The CDR3 nucleotides read TGTGCCAGCAGCCCCCCGGCCCCCGGGGGGCTGTACCAAGAGACCCAGTACTTC. Its protein product is CASSPPAPGGLYQETQYF. The gene calls are TRBV7-8 and TRBJ2-5, with D possibly matching TRBD2 (7 bases). CDR1 and CDR2 from the germline V gene are SGHVS and FQNEAQ. The V end was cut by 5 bases, the J end by 0 bases, with 22 bases between. This CDR3 spans 18 amino acids.

The chain recombines TRBV4-1 with TRBJ2-7; TRBD1 aligns across 8 bases. Germline CDR1 reads MGHRA; CDR2 reads YSYEKL. Trimming removed 3 bases from V and 7 bases from J; junction bases left unmatched: 17. This CDR3 is 17 amino acids long. The CDR3 here is CASSQAKGQAVLGEQYF. The DNA for the CDR3 is TGCGCCAGCAGCCAGGCGAAGGGACAGGCTGTTTTAGGGGAGCAGTACTTC.

This clone was counted between two and nine times. The genes are TRBV28 and TRBJ1-2; D not certain. This CDR3 is 13 amino acids long. Trimming took 10 bases from V and 4 from J, leaving 16 bases between them. In germline, CDR1 is MDHEN, CDR2 SYDVKM. The CDR3: CATGESRGYGYTF. CDR3 in DNA: TGTGCCACAGGCGAATCCCGGGGCTATGGCTACACCTTC.

The rearrangement uses TRBV4-1 and TRBJ2-7; D is possibly TRBD1 or TRBD2 (5 bases each). The CDR3 has 16 residues. Per germline, CDR1 MGHRA and CDR2 YSYEKL. V shed 0 bases and J shed 2 bases, with 14 bases lying between them. CDR3 sequence: CASSQDVTAATYEQYF. The CDR3, as DNA: TGCGCCAGCAGCCAAGATGTGACAGCGGCTACCTACGAGCAGTACTTC.

CDR3 residues: CASSEAAASYTDTQYF. The CDR3 coding sequence is TGTGCCAGCAGTGAAGCTGCGGCTAGCTACACAGATACGCAGTATTTT. The genes are TRBV2 and TRBJ2-3; TRBD2 might be the D (5 bases). The germline V gene has CDR1 SNHLY and CDR2 FYNNEI. The ends were cut back, 0 bases at V and 2 bases at J, with 12 bases in the middle. This CDR3 is built from 16 residues. Supplemented by reference TRBV2 and TRBJ2-3, the full variable domain reads EPEVTQTPSHQVTQMGQEVILRCVPISNHLYFYWYRQILGQKVEFLVSFYNNEISEKSEIFDDQFSVERPDGSNFTLKIRSTKLEDSAMYFCASSEAAASYTDTQYFGPGTRLTVL.

The chain joins TRBV27 to TRBJ2-1, with D maybe TRBD2 (5 bases). Germline-derived CDR1 and CDR2 are MNHEY and SMNVEV (reference sequence). The CDR3 is 12 amino acids. Between the trimmed V and J ends, which lost 8 bases and 6 bases, there was a span of 11 bases. CDR3 nucleotide sequence: TGTGCCAGCCGCCGAGGGTTCAATGAGCAGTTCTTC. This sequence encodes CASRRGFNEQFF.

The V gene is TRBV10-3, the J gene TRBJ1-2, with no clear D. V was shortened by 1 base and J by 5 bases, with 8 bases between the two germline ends. Per germline, CDR1 ENHRY and CDR2 SYGVKD. This CDR3 spans 13 amino acids. CDR3 bases: TGTGCCATCAGTGAGTACAGCACTTATGGCTACACCTTC. It is translated as CAISEYSTYGYTF.

V and J are TRBV4-1 and TRBJ2-5, with D perhaps TRBD1 (6 bases). Germline CDR1 reads MGHRA; CDR2 reads YSYEKL. Trimming shortened V by 1 base and J by 1 base, and 13 bases separated the two germline ends. This CDR3 spans 16 amino acids. The CDR3 spells CASSQAIQGTQETQYF. The CDR3 nucleotides read TGCGCCAGCAGCCAAGCCATACAGGGAACCCAAGAGACCCAGTACTTC.

The chain links TRBV2 to TRBJ2-6; D is possibly TRBD2 (5 bases). V lost 0 bases to trimming and J lost 1 base, with 16 bases between them. Germline V gene lookup returns CDR1 SNHLY and CDR2 FYNNEI. CDR3 length: 19 amino acids. The CDR3 DNA reads TGTGCCAGCAGTGAAGCGTGGTCGGAGGAGCAGTCTGGGGCCAACGTCCTGACTTTC. Translated, it gives CASSEAWSEEQSGANVLTF.